This T cell receptor (beta chain) was found in a study of cytomegalovirus exposure and HLA in healthy donors. Concerning this clone itself: Its antigen is still unknown.

PCR involved 60 Vbeta and 13 Jbeta primers. Here immunoSEQ multiplex PCR was the method, and the copy in TCRdb shows in-frame clones only, minus some. Of roughly 110,000 clones in the sample, 65% to 75% were seen once. This CDR3 has 15 residues. Germline V CDR1 and CDR2: MNHEY, SVGAGI. Between the trimmed V and J ends, which lost 2 bases and 2 bases, there was a span of 11 bases. Broader study findings: Later analysis identified a missense DCLRE1C variant that was linked to TCR beta V- and J-gene trimming.

The TCR was taken from a woman in her forties in good health and CMV-seropositive. The sample comprised PBMCs. The rearrangement joins TRBV6-5 to TRBJ2-3; D remains unclear. This chain's CDR3 is CASSYGGSTTDTQYF. DNA for the CDR3: TGTGCCAGCAGTTACGGTGGCAGTACCACAGATACGCAGTATTTT.